This T cell receptor (beta chain) was identified in a study of somatic mutations in cytotoxic T cells in rheumatoid arthritis. The CDR3 length is 13 residues. Trimming pared 3 bases from V and 8 bases from J, leaving 14 bases between. The germline gives CDR1 SGHNT, CDR2 YYREEE (reference sequence). Profiling relied on immunoSEQ multiplex PCR, and the TCRdb table lists in-frame clones only, not all of them. The sample consists of 14,000 or so clones, about 68% of them appearing once. CD4+ cells and CD8+ cells were each obtained through positive magnetic bead selection, and their purity was assessed by flow cytometry. This clone was seen a few times. Its antigen remains unidentified. Study-wide points: CD8+ T cells showed clonality that did not differ significantly between patients with rheumatoid arthritis and age-matched healthy controls. A largest CD8+ clone above 20% of CD8+ cells occurred in about an eighth of the roughly 60 patients.

The V and J genes are TRBV5-4 and TRBJ1-1; D is unclear. The sequence came from an adult with rheumatoid arthritis. The sequencing sample was made of CD8+ T cells sorted from blood. This CDR3 reads CASSWGLGYEAFF. For the CDR3, the DNA is TGTGCCAGCAGCTGGGGATTAGGATACGAAGCTTTCTTT.